The clone carrying this T cell receptor beta chain was detected only a few times. The target antigen is unknown. The data are from a study of blood T cells in healthy people across ages. Whole-study findings and limits: A strong correlation was seen between TCR beta diversity and naive T cell percentage.

The total RNA that was extracted per sample amounted to at least 5.5 micrograms. The use of a sample-barcoded 5' primer and a J-beta primer mix characterized a second PCR of about 7 to 12 cycles. A template-switch adaptor containing 12 random nucleotides labeled each cDNA molecule. Each sample yielded at least 3 million CDR3-containing paired-end reads. MiXCR was run by TCRdb on the 5' RACE reads, yielding one entry per CDR3 protein. The sample contains just over 1 million distinct CDR3 sequences, more than 40% of which appear only once. Trimming cost V 2 bases and J 5 bases; bases outside gene matches: 9. Germline V CDR1 and CDR2: MNHEY, SVGAGI. There are 16 residues in the CDR3.

The sample consisted of blood. The receptor's source is a woman aged 55-75 years in good health. This rearrangement joins TRBV6-5 to TRBJ2-3; 8 positions agree with TRBD2. CDR3 loop: CASSYTTLAGGDTQYF. The DNA of the CDR3 is TGTGCCAGCAGTTACACCACGCTGGCGGGGGGAGATACGCAGTATTTT.